This T cell receptor beta chain appears in the sequencing data of a study of blood T cell repertoires in COVID-19. At the level of the study: From the United States, Italy and Spain came samples of acute and convalescent COVID-19. Sources were T cells, B-cell-depleted T cells, or PBMCs; the material itself was cDNA or gDNA.

The V and J ends lost 5 bases and 0 bases respectively, with 5 bases between them. The CDR3 length is 13 residues. Original processing notes: The authors estimated nucleated cell counts from reference gene primer amplification. Sequenced by immunoSEQ multiplex PCR; TCRdb stores in-frame clones only, minus some. V, J and clone size are those of that table, while D and trimming were read from the DNA. The sample consists of more than 100,000 clones, around 84% of them appearing once. The receptor's source is an elderly woman with acute or convalescent COVID-19. This chain uses TRBV12-3 or TRBV12-4 with TRBJ1-5; no clear D gene. Source material: peripheral blood. The CDR3 spells CASSPNSNQPQHF. As DNA, the CDR3 is TGTGCCAGCAGTCCTAATAGCAATCAGCCCCAGCATTTT.